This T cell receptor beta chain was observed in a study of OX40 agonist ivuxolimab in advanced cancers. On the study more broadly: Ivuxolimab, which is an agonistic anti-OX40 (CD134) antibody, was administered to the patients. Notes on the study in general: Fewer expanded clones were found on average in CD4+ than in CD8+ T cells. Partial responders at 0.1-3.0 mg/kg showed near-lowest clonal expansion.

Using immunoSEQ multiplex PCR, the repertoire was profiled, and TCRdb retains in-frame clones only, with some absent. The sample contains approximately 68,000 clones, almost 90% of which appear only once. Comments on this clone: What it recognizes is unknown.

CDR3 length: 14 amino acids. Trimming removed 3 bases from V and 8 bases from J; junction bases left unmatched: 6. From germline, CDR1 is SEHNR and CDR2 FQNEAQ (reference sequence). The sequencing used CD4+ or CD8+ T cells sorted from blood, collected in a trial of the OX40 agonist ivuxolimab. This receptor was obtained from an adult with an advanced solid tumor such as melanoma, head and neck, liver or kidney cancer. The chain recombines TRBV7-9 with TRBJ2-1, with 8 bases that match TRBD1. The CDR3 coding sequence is TGTGCCAGCAGCTTTGGACAGGGTTTGGATGAGCAGTTCTTC. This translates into CASSFGQGLDEQFF.